This TCR beta chain was retrieved from a study of Ad26.COV2.S vaccination and SARS-CoV-2 variants. About the study: The authors gave Ad26.COV2.S intramuscularly, either once or twice 56 days apart.

Only in-frame clones appear in the TCRdb table, and some are missing; sequencing was by immunoSEQ multiplex PCR. The data contain more than 300,000 clones, around 84% of them singletons. Study results and limitations: Possible underestimation of total T cell responses by the TCR breadth and depth analyses was noted. Vaccine recipients posted higher spike-specific TCR breadth than their placebo counterparts.

V lost 1 base, J lost 3 bases, and 4 bases lay in between. CDR3 size: 12 residues. Germline V gene sequence: CDR1 SQVTM, CDR2 ANQGSEA. Treatment in this sample: around 19 received Ad26.COV2.S at low or high dose, single or two shots; 5 received placebo; per-sample allocation not given. Samples came from day 63 after the first vaccine or placebo injection. Concerning this clone itself: Antigen: not known.

The clonotype was recovered from a person aged 18-60 years who received the Ad26.COV2.S COVID-19 vaccine or a placebo. The sample in question was peripheral blood, obtained in a trial of Ad26.COV2.S vaccine versus placebo. The V call is TRBV29-1, the J call TRBJ2-1; D is unresolved. CDR3: CSVEGGYNEQFF. Written as DNA, the CDR3 is TGCAGCGTTGAAGGTGGCTACAATGAGCAGTTCTTC.